What follows describes a single T cell receptor (beta chain). The junction departs from germline at one end; a sequencing error may be responsible. This sample was included in a study of T cells in Graves' hyperthyroidism and ophthalmopathy. Germline CDR1 and CDR2: SGHDN and FVKESK. This CDR3 has 15 amino acids. Authors of the study amplified TCR beta CDR3 regions from RNA transcripts. TCR CDR3 underwent first-round RT-PCR with the HTBI primer set. TCRdb called the multiplex PCR reads again in MiXCR, with one record for every CDR3 protein. Seen here are roughly 500,000 distinct CDR3 sequences, about half observed once, and the top ten hold 15% to 20%.

Sequencing input: peripheral blood or thyroid tissue (not recorded which). The chain is built from TRBV14 and TRBJ2-6; either TRBD1 or TRBD2 may supply D (5 bases each). The receptor's source is an adult woman with Graves' disease, either hyperthyroidism or ophthalmopathy (not recorded which). The CDR3 DNA follows: TGTGCCAGCAGTCAAGGGACCTTCGGCGCCAACGTCCTGACTTTC. It encodes CASSQGTFGANVLTF.